The 18 T cell receptor beta chains reported below all come from one sample, sequenced in a study of blood T cell repertoires in COVID-19. Profiled with immunoSEQ multiplex PCR; TCRdb holds only in-frame clones, not every one. The sample yields under 95,000 clones, roughly 84% seen once. Sequencing was performed on peripheral blood. The receptors come from a woman of 80 years or more with COVID-19, enrolled during active disease.

The chain couples TRBV20-1 to TRBJ1-2, with D possibly TRBD1 on 5 matching bases. The CDR3 sequence is 18 residues long. Trimming removed 3 bases at V and 1 base at J, with 24 bases between. CDR1 is DFQATT, CDR2 SNEGSKA, per germline (reference sequence). The CDR3 region is CSASPLAGIEVVNYGYTF. Here the CDR3 DNA reads TGCAGTGCTAGTCCGTTAGCAGGGATCGAGGTGGTTAACTATGGCTACACCTTC.

The chain links TRBV20-1 to TRBJ2-2; D gene ambiguous. Germline V lookup: CDR1 DFQATT, CDR2 SNEGSKA (reference sequence). Deletions cut 3 bases from V and 0 bases from J, with 8 bases between. This CDR3 is built from 14 residues. The CDR3 DNA reads as TGCAGTGCTAGTAAGCAATCGAACACCGGGGAGCTGTTTTTT. Protein sequence: CSASKQSNTGELFF.

The count of this clone is one. CDR3 nucleotides: TGTGCCAGTAGTACAGGGGGTCGACCTCGGGCCAACGTCCTGACTTTC. Its protein is CASSTGGRPRANVLTF. V is TRBV19 and J is TRBJ2-6, with 7 bases matching TRBD1. Germline lookup yields CDR1 LNHDA and CDR2 SQIVND (reference sequence). V shed 4 bases, J shed 5 bases, and the junction held 8 bases outside the gene matches. This CDR3 has 16 amino acids.

The chain carries TRBV2 and TRBJ1-6; possible D gene TRBD1, 5 bases. The CDR3 is 16 amino acids. Germline lookup yields CDR1 SNHLY and CDR2 FYNNEI. V shed 8 bases and J shed 6 bases, with 20 bases lying between them. In DNA, the CDR3 is TGTGCCAGCGGGAGGGGTAGGGCCCCTTTTAATTCACCCCTCCACTTT. It translates to CASGRGRAPFNSPLHF.

This chain connects TRBV19 to TRBJ2-7, with TRBD2 as a possible D gene (6 bases). CDR3 length equals 13 residues. The germline gives CDR1 LNHDA, CDR2 SQIVND (reference sequence). Deletions cut 5 bases from V and 5 bases from J, with 13 bases between. CDR3 sequence (DNA): TGTGCCAGTAGTTCTTGGGAGGTACACGAGCAGTACTTC. Protein product: CASSSWEVHEQYF.

The gene calls are TRBV6-5 and TRBJ1-4; D perhaps matches TRBD1 (5 bases). Germline loops: CDR1 MNHEY, CDR2 SVGAGI. This CDR3 is 16 amino acids long. Trimming took off 4 bases at V and 3 bases at J, with 15 bases between the two ends. CDR3 loop: CASSFRGGMANEKLFF. CDR3 sequence (DNA): TGTGCCAGCAGTTTTCGGGGGGGAATGGCTAATGAAAAACTGTTTTTT.

The rearrangement uses TRBV5-1 and TRBJ1-5, with D possibly being TRBD1 (6 bases). Germline CDR1 reads SGHRS; CDR2 reads YFSETQ. CDR3 length: 15 residues. V was trimmed by 0 bases and J by 4 bases, leaving 11 bases between them. The CDR3 nucleotides are TGCGCCAGCAGCTTGGGAGACAGGCAAAATCAGCCCCAGCATTTT. Its protein is CASSLGDRQNQPQHF.

The chain joins TRBV5-1 to TRBJ2-3; the match to TRBD2 covers 15 bases. CDR3 size: 17 residues. Germline V gene data show CDR1 as SGHRS and CDR2 as YFSETQ. V was clipped by 3 bases and J by 5 bases; unmatched bases: 7. The DNA of the CDR3 is TGCGCCAGCAGCTCGGGGGGACTAGCGGGAGGACAAGATACGCAGTATTTT. This sequence encodes CASSSGGLAGGQDTQYF.

This chain joins TRBV6-5 and TRBJ1-5; weak D call: TRBD1 (5 bases). Germline values: CDR1 MNHEY, CDR2 SVGAGI. Trimming removed 0 bases from V and 0 bases from J, with 6 bases in between. The CDR3 is made up of 15 amino acids. The chain's CDR3 is CASSYSGASNQPQHF. CDR3 coding DNA: TGTGCCAGCAGTTACTCTGGGGCTAGCAATCAGCCCCAGCATTTT.

The chain joins TRBV5-1 to TRBJ2-7, with 8 bases aligning to TRBD2. The CDR3 extends over 17 amino acids. CDR1 and CDR2 from the germline V gene are SGHRS and YFSETQ. V shed 2 bases and J 0 bases; nucleotides not matched to a gene: 10. The CDR3 protein is CASSFNTASGPSYEQYF. The CDR3 coding sequence is TGCGCCAGCAGCTTTAACACCGCTAGCGGGCCCTCCTACGAGCAGTACTTC.

The chain joins TRBV2 to TRBJ1-1, with D uncertain. Germline V gives CDR1 SNHLY, CDR2 FYNNEI. Trimming shortened V by 4 bases and J by 0 bases, and 9 bases separated the two germline ends. The CDR3 loop spans 14 amino acids. CDR3 sequence reads: CASSVIRMNTEAFF. The CDR3 DNA follows: TGTGCCAGCAGTGTAATCAGGATGAACACTGAAGCTTTCTTT.

V usage is TRBV28 and J usage is TRBJ1-6, with 8 bases lining up with TRBD1. The junction had 13 bases not matched to a gene; V was cut back by 5 bases and J by 4 bases. The CDR3 covers 18 residues. Germline values: CDR1 MDHEN, CDR2 SYDVKM. The CDR3 spells CASSHPRDRQYYNSPLHF. The CDR3 nucleotides read TGTGCCAGCAGTCACCCTCGGGACAGGCAGTATTATAATTCACCCCTCCACTTT.

This clone was detected only once. The J gene is TRBJ2-1, the V gene TRBV7-3; 8 bases align to TRBD2. Per germline, CDR1 SGHTA and CDR2 FQGTGA. V lost 2 bases and J lost 2; bases outside the gene matches: 2. The CDR3 is 15 amino acids. This CDR3 is CASSLLAGTYNEQFF. Written as DNA, the CDR3 is TGTGCCAGCAGCTTATTAGCGGGGACCTACAATGAGCAGTTCTTC.

The J gene is TRBJ1-6, the V gene TRBV27, with a possible D match to TRBD1 (6 bases). Per the germline V gene, CDR1 is MNHEY and CDR2 is SMNVEV (reference sequence). This CDR3 has 16 amino acids. Trimming left V 8 bases short and J 1 base short, with 15 bases between. The CDR3 spells CASGRQQGSYNSPLHF. CDR3 nucleotides: TGTGCCAGCGGTAGACAACAGGGTTCCTATAATTCACCCCTCCACTTT.

The genes are TRBV19 and TRBJ1-2; D is possibly TRBD1 (5 bases). Between the trimmed V and J ends, which lost 2 bases and 4 bases, there was a span of 11 bases. The germline V gene has CDR1 LNHDA and CDR2 SQIVND (reference sequence). The CDR3 loop spans 14 amino acids. CDR3 in DNA: TGTGCCAGTAGTATAAGGGTAGACAGCTATGGCTACACCTTC. This encodes CASSIRVDSYGYTF.

J is TRBJ2-3 and V is TRBV5-1; 8 bases are shared with TRBD2. Germline assignment: CDR1 SGHRS and CDR2 YFSETQ. V dropped 1 base and J dropped 2; count of bases not matched to a gene: 3. There are 15 residues in the CDR3. The CDR3 protein is CASSLLAGHTDTQYF. Here the CDR3 DNA reads TGCGCCAGCAGCTTGTTAGCGGGGCACACAGATACGCAGTATTTT.

The chain combines TRBV10-3 with TRBJ1-1; 11 bases are a match to TRBD1. V shed 4 bases and J 0 bases; nucleotides not matched to a gene: 4. Germline V gives CDR1 ENHRY, CDR2 SYGVKD. The CDR3 extends over 16 amino acids. CDR3 nucleotide sequence: TGTGCCATCAGTGGGGACAGGGGGTTAATGAACACTGAAGCTTTCTTT. Translating gives CAISGDRGLMNTEAFF.

V and J are TRBV10-2 and TRBJ1-1; possibly TRBD1 for D (5 bases). The V end lost 6 bases, the J end lost 2 bases, and 13 bases lay between the germline ends. This CDR3 comprises 14 residues. CDR1 WSHSY and CDR2 SAAADI come from the germline V gene. CDR3 protein: CASRQVLLNTEAFF. CDR3 sequence (DNA): TGCGCCAGCAGACAGGTTTTATTAAACACTGAAGCTTTCTTT.